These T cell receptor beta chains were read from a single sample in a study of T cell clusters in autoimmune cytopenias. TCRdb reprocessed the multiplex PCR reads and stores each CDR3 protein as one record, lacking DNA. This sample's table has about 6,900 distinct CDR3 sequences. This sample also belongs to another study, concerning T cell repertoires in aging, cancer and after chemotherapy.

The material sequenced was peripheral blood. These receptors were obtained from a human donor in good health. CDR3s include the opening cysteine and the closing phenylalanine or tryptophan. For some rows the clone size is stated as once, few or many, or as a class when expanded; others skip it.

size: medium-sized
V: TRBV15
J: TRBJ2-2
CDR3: CATSGWSGQGATWELFF

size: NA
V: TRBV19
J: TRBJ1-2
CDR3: CASSIEESYGYTF

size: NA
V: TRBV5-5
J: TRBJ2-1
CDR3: CASRLRRGGPLVDDSRFF

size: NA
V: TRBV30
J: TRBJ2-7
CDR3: CAWSVLWDEQYF

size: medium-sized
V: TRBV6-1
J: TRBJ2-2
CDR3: CASMGGAGELFF

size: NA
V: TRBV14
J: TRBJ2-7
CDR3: CASRRTGTYEQYF

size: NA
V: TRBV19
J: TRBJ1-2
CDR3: CASSIGRGTGGYTF

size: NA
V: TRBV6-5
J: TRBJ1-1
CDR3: CASSYSRQLERLTNTEAFF

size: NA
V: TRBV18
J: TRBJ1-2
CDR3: CASSPEIGGRDYGYTF

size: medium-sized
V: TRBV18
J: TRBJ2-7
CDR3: CASSQSGQGDEQYF

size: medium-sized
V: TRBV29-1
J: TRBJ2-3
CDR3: CSVEGDTDTQYF

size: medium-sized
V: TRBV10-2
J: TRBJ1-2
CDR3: CASTNPGEGGYGYTF

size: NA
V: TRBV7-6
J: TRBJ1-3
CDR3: CASSLVGRSSGNTIYF

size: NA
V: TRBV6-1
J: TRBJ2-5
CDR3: CASSDPGQETQYF

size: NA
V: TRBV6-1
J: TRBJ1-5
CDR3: CASSGAGLGVQPQHF

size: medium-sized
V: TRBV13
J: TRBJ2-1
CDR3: CASSSYPLAGGPVNEQFF

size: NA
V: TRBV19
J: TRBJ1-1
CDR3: CASSLQGQGGTEAFF

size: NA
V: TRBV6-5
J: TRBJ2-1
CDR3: CASSYRLTSDNEQFF

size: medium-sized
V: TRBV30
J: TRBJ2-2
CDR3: CAWSVSDFTGELFF

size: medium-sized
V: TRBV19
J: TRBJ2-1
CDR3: CASSIALSSYNEQFF

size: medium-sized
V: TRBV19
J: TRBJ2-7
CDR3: CASSSRLAGALYEQYF

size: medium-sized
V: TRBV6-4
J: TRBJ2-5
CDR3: CASSDSGGQETQYF